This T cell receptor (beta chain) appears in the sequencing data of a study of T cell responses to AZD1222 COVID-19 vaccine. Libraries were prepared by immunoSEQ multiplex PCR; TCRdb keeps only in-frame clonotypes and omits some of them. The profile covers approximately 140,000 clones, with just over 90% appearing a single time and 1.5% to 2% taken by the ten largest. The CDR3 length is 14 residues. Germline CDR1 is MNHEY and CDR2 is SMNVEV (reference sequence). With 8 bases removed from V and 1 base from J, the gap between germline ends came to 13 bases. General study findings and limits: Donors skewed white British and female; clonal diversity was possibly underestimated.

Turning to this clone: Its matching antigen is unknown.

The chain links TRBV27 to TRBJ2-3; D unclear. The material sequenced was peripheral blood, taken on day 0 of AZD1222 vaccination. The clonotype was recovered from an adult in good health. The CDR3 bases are TGTGCCAGCGTTAGCAGGTGGGGCACAGATACGCAGTATTTT. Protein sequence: CASVSRWGTDTQYF.